Below are 3 T cell receptor beta chains sequenced from a single sample in a study of OX40 agonist ivuxolimab in advanced cancers. Libraries were prepared by immunoSEQ multiplex PCR; TCRdb keeps only in-frame clonotypes and omits some of them. This sample has 100,000 to 150,000 clones; around 92% occur once, and the top ten carry 0.8% to 1%. Sequenced material: CD4+ or CD8+ T cells sorted from blood, taken in a trial of the OX40 agonist ivuxolimab. The receptor set was obtained from an adult with an advanced solid tumor such as melanoma, head and neck, liver or kidney cancer.

The chain has TRBV19 and TRBJ1-3, with TRBD1 matching 11 bases. Germline lookup yields CDR1 LNHDA and CDR2 SQIVND (reference sequence). CDR3 length equals 18 residues. V trimming: 5 bases; J trimming: 3 bases; junction bases outside the gene matches: 12. CDR3: CASSPRTGGATHGNTIYF. In DNA, the CDR3 is TGTGCCAGTAGTCCCCGGACAGGGGGCGCGACCCATGGAAACACCATATATTTT.

J is TRBJ2-1 and V is TRBV15; D not certain. Germline assignment: CDR1 LNHNV and CDR2 YYDKDF (reference sequence). V lost 5 bases to trimming and J lost 3 bases, with 8 bases between them. This CDR3 is 13 amino acids long. Written as DNA, the CDR3 is TGTGCCACCAGCTTGGGCAACTACAATGAGCAGTTCTTC. It encodes CATSLGNYNEQFF.

The chain links TRBV6-5 to TRBJ2-3; no reliable D call. V was trimmed by 5 bases and J by 0 bases, leaving 12 bases between them. The CDR3 runs 15 residues. Germline V gene lookup returns CDR1 MNHEY and CDR2 SVGAGI. CDR3 in DNA: TGTGCCAGCAGTCTTCAGAAGGCTAGCACAGATACGCAGTATTTT. Translation gives CASSLQKASTDTQYF.